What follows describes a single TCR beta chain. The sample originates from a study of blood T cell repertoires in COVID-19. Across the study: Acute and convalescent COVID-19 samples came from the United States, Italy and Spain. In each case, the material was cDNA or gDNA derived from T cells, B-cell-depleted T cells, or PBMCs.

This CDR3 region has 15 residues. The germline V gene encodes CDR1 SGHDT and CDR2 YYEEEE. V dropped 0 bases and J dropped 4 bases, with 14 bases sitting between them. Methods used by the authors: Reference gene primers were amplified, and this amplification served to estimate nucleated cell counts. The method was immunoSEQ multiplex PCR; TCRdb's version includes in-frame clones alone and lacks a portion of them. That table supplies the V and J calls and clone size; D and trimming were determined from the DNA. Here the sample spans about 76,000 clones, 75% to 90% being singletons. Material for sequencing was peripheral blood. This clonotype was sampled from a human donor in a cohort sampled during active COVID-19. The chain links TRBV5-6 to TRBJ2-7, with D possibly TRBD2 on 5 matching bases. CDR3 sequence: CASSLEASIRYEQYF. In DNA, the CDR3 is TGTGCCAGCAGCTTGGAGGCTAGCATTCGATACGAGCAGTACTTC.